This paragraph covers one TCR beta chain sequence. TCRdb's copy holds only in-frame clones and misses some; the assay was immunoSEQ multiplex PCR. The table includes approximately 100,000 clones, 91% detected once. The entry originates in a study of T cell changes during pregnancy in multiple sclerosis. V lost 5 bases and J 2 bases, leaving 11 bases between the germline ends. The CDR3 is made up of 14 amino acids. Germline CDR1 and CDR2: SEHNR and FQNEAQ (reference sequence). The source of this sequence is a female donor with multiple sclerosis, enrolled in a pregnancy study. V and J are TRBV7-9 and TRBJ2-3, with D perhaps TRBD1 (6 bases). Here the sequenced sample was peripheral blood, taken in the second trimester of pregnancy. This CDR3 reads CASSPGQYTDTQYF. In DNA form, the CDR3 reads TGTGCCAGCAGCCCTGGACAGTACACAGATACGCAGTATTTT.